This T cell receptor beta chain was retrieved from a study of T cells in Graves' hyperthyroidism and ophthalmopathy. TCR beta CDR3 regions were amplified from RNA. During a first-round RT-PCR of the TCR CDR3, the HTBI primer set was used. TCRdb re-called the multiplex PCR reads through MiXCR, storing one row per CDR3 protein. The sample holds about 560,000 distinct CDR3 sequences, 16% seen once. Stable disease denoted Graves' hyperthyroidism without ophthalmopathy progression within 18 months. This clonotype was observed at least ten times. CDR3 length: 15 residues. Germline lookup yields CDR1 SGHRS and CDR2 YFSETQ. Trimming shortened V by 0 bases and J by 2 bases, and 12 bases separated the two germline ends.

V gene TRBV5-1 combines with J gene TRBJ2-7, with D possibly called TRBD1 or TRBD2 (5 bases each). Input material: blood. This TCR was sampled from a woman aged 18-29 years with Graves' hyperthyroidism. Written as DNA, the CDR3 is TGCGCCAGCAGCTTGGATGGTCGGGGCACCTACGAGCAGTACTTC. It is translated as CASSLDGRGTYEQYF.